This entry lists 17 T cell receptor beta chains sequenced from one sample in a study of blood T cell repertoires in COVID-19. Sequencing was performed with immunoSEQ multiplex PCR; in TCRdb, only in-frame clones are kept and a portion is missing. There are about 180,000 clones in the sample; over 80% occur only once, and about 7% lies in the top ten. The specimen sequenced was peripheral blood. The receptors were sampled from a middle-aged woman with COVID-19, enrolled during active disease.

Only one count was recorded for this clone. The chain carries TRBV9 and TRBJ1-3, with 7 bases matching TRBD1. Unmatched junction bases numbered 6, after V lost 3 bases and J lost 3 bases. The CDR3 contains 15 residues. Per germline, CDR1 SGDLS and CDR2 YYNGEE. In nucleotides, the CDR3 is TGTGCCAGCAGCGCATATACAGGGGATGGAAACACCATATATTTT. Translated, it gives CASSAYTGDGNTIYF.

The chain carries TRBV28 and TRBJ1-4, with 7 bases aligning to TRBD1. The ends lost 10 bases at V and 5 bases at J; junction bases unmatched: 7. Germline CDR1 and CDR2: MDHEN and SYDVKM. CDR3 length equals 13 residues. The CDR3 DNA reads as TGTGCCACCGATCCGGGACAGAATGAAAAACTGTTTTTT. This codes for CATDPGQNEKLFF. Full variable domain (outside the CDR3, taken from reference TRBV28 and TRBJ1-4): DVKVTQSSRYLVKRTGEKVFLECVQDMDHENMFWYRQDPGLGLRLIYFSYDVKMKEKGDIPEGYSVSREKKERFSLILESASTNQTSMYLCATDPGQNEKLFFGSGTQLSVL.

The sample holds one count of this clone. The V call is TRBV10-2, the J call TRBJ1-2, with a weak D call TRBD1 (5 bases). The CDR3 extends over 13 amino acids. V gave up 7 bases and J gave up 6 bases, with 15 bases separating them. The V gene's germline CDR1 is WSHSY and CDR2 SAAADI. DNA of the CDR3: TGCGCCAGCAACGAGGAAGGGGCGCATGGCTACACCTTC. Residues: CASNEEGAHGYTF.

The genes are TRBV5-1 and TRBJ2-3, with 9 bases aligning to TRBD1. V dropped 4 bases and J dropped 0; count of bases not matched to a gene: 6. This CDR3 has 16 amino acids. CDR1 is SGHRS, CDR2 YFSETQ, per germline. The CDR3 coding sequence is TGCGCCAGCAGCGTAGGGGACAGGGAAAGCACAGATACGCAGTATTTT. It encodes CASSVGDRESTDTQYF. Filled out from reference TRBV5-1 and TRBJ2-3, the complete variable domain reads KAGVTQTPRYLIKTRGQQVTLSCSPISGHRSVSWYQQTPGQGLQFLFEYFSETQRNKGNFPGRFSGRQFSNSRSEMNVSTLELGDSALYLCASSVGDRESTDTQYFGPGTRLTVL.

The chain uses TRBV7-2 and TRBJ2-7; D unresolved. In germline, CDR1 is SGHTA, CDR2 FQGNSA. The length of the CDR3 is 13 residues. V lost 0 bases to trimming and J lost 4 bases, with 7 bases between them. The CDR3: CASSLAGSYEQYF. The CDR3 DNA reads TGTGCCAGCAGCTTAGCTGGCTCTTACGAGCAGTACTTC.

The gene calls are TRBV2 and TRBJ1-1, with a weak D call TRBD1 (6 bases). Trimming pared 5 bases from V and 4 bases from J, leaving 14 bases between. Germline CDR1 reads SNHLY; CDR2 reads FYNNEI. CDR3 length: 14 residues. The CDR3 spells CASSSRGRLTEAFF. The DNA of the CDR3 is TGTGCCAGCAGTAGCAGGGGTAGGCTCACTGAAGCTTTCTTT.

The table lists this clone with a count of one. The V gene is TRBV6-2 or TRBV6-3, the J gene TRBJ1-4, with D perhaps matching TRBD1 (5 bases). There are 15 residues in the CDR3. The V and J ends lost 4 bases and 4 bases respectively, with 13 bases between them. The V gene's germline CDR1 is MNHEY and CDR2 SVGEGT. The CDR3 DNA reads as TGTGCCAGCAGTTCTCCCGGGGGTGGTAATGAAAAACTGTTTTTT. As protein: CASSSPGGGNEKLFF.

J is TRBJ2-7 and V is TRBV28, with a possible D match to TRBD2 (6 bases). Trimming removed 5 bases from V and 5 bases from J, with 19 bases in between. This CDR3 is built from 15 residues. CDR1 and CDR2 (germline): MDHEN, SYDVKM. For the CDR3, the DNA is TGTGCCAGCAGTCCCGTGGGGGGAGTGAGGGACGAGCAGTACTTC. Encoded protein: CASSPVGGVRDEQYF. Using reference TRBV28 and TRBJ2-7 for the parts outside the CDR3, the full variable domain is DVKVTQSSRYLVKRTGEKVFLECVQDMDHENMFWYRQDPGLGLRLIYFSYDVKMKEKGDIPEGYSVSREKKERFSLILESASTNQTSMYLCASSPVGGVRDEQYFGPGTRLTVT.

This chain uses TRBV7-3 with TRBJ2-1; 7 nucleotides match TRBD2. This CDR3 region has 15 residues. Trimming at V came to 5 bases and at J to 7 bases, leaving 11 bases not matched to a gene. From germline, CDR1 is SGHTA and CDR2 FQGTGA. CDR3 sequence (DNA): TGTGCCAGCAGCCCTAGCGGCTCATGGGAAAATGAGCAGTTCTTC. It encodes CASSPSGSWENEQFF.

The CDR3 DNA reads as TGTGCCAGCAGGGTAGAGGGGGACACTGAAGCTTTCTTT. Translated: CASRVEGDTEAFF. V and J are TRBV2 and TRBJ1-1; possible D gene TRBD1, 6 bases. Between the trimmed V and J ends, which lost 6 bases and 3 bases, there was a span of 11 bases. This CDR3 spans 13 amino acids. The germline CDR1 and CDR2 sequences are SNHLY and FYNNEI.

The rearrangement links TRBV6-4 to TRBJ2-1, with D possibly TRBD2 on 6 matching bases. The CDR3 extends over 14 amino acids. Trimming took off 5 bases at V and 5 bases at J, with 13 bases between the two ends. Germline CDR1 and CDR2: MRHNA and SNTAGT. CDR3 amino acids: CASSRDFGDNEQFF. As DNA, the CDR3 is TGTGCCAGCAGTCGGGACTTTGGAGACAATGAGCAGTTCTTC.

The CDR3 spells CASSLRGEETQYF. The CDR3, as DNA: TGTGCCAGCAGCCTCAGGGGGGAAGAGACCCAGTACTTC. This sequence joins TRBV5-8 and TRBJ2-5; the D gene is possibly TRBD1 (7 bases). This CDR3 has 13 residues. CDR1 and CDR2 (germline): SGHTS, YDEGEE. Trimming shortened V by 4 bases and J by 3 bases, and 10 bases separated the two germline ends.

The V call is TRBV5-1, the J call TRBJ2-3; a weak D match, TRBD2 (7 bases). Germline V gene sequence: CDR1 SGHRS, CDR2 YFSETQ. The V end lost 7 bases, the J end lost 2 bases, and 14 bases lay between the germline ends. This CDR3 comprises 14 residues. CDR3 DNA sequence: TGCGCCAGCGGCGGGGGCCGACTCACAGATACGCAGTATTTT. Translation: CASGGGRLTDTQYF.

The genes are TRBV15 and TRBJ2-5; TRBD1 matches 9 bases. The CDR3 runs 15 residues. From germline, CDR1 is LNHNV and CDR2 YYDKDF (reference sequence). The trim removed 1 base at V and 3 bases at J, leaving 3 bases unmatched. CDR3: CATSRVGDREETQYF. The CDR3 coding sequence is TGTGCCACCAGCAGAGTCGGGGACAGGGAAGAGACCCAGTACTTC.

This clone was detected a few times. The chain employs TRBV27 and TRBJ1-4, with no clear D. The germline V gene has CDR1 MNHEY and CDR2 SMNVEV (reference sequence). Trimming pared 3 bases from V and 3 bases from J, leaving 8 bases between. The CDR3 contains 14 residues. CDR3 sequence: CASSFSRANEKLFF. CDR3 DNA: TGTGCCAGCAGTTTTTCTCGTGCTAATGAAAAACTGTTTTTT.

V is TRBV3-1 (or the pseudogene TRBV3-2) and J is TRBJ1-1; no definite D call. Germline values: CDR1 LGHDT, CDR2 YNNKEL (reference sequence). Trimming removed 0 bases from V and 3 bases from J, with 11 bases in between. CDR3 length: 15 amino acids. The CDR3 protein is CASSQDWPGDTEAFF. For the CDR3, the DNA is TGTGCCAGCAGCCAAGATTGGCCGGGTGACACTGAAGCTTTCTTT.

The CDR3 region is CASSQEQDRGTEKLFF. CDR3 coding DNA: TGTGCCAGCAGCCAAGAGCAAGACAGGGGAACTGAAAAACTGTTTTTT. The genes are TRBV4-2 and TRBJ1-4; 8 bases align to TRBD1. Germline-derived CDR1 and CDR2 are LGHNA and YNFKEQ. V was clipped by 0 bases and J by 7 bases; unmatched bases: 7. CDR3 length equals 16 residues.